A selection of T cell receptor beta chains follows, all from one sample in a study of immune heterogeneity within non-small cell lung tumors. Using its own MiXCR run on the multiplex PCR reads, TCRdb lists one record per CDR3 protein. Among roughly 14,000 distinct CDR3 sequences listed, around 27% were seen once. Sample: lung tumor tissue. These receptors originate from a man between 35 and 55 years old with non-small cell lung cancer. The CDR3 runs from the conserved cysteine through the conserved F or W. The order of the fields is J gene, clone size, V gene, D gene, CDR3 protein, CDR3 DNA. A D gene is named only where the DNA matches it firmly. The size field is filled for only some rows; it gives once, few, many or a size class.

TRBJ1-2,medium-sized,TRBV2,-,CASSHREYGYTF,TGTGCCAGCAGTCACAGGGAGTACGGCTACACCTTC
TRBJ2-3,many,TRBV5-1,-,CASTRGESTDTQYF,TGCGCCAGCACCCGAGGCGAAAGCACAGATACGCAGTATTTT
TRBJ1-2,-,TRBV11-2,-,CASSLDRNYDYTF,TGTGCCAGCAGCTTAGACAGAAACTATGACTACACCTTC
TRBJ1-2,-,TRBV11-3,-,CARSLDSDYGYTF,TGTGCCAGAAGCTTAGATTCGGACTATGGCTACACCTTC
TRBJ2-3,few,TRBV9,TRBD1,CASSAYGTGGDTQYF,TGTGCCAGCAGCGCCTACGGGACAGGGGGGGATACGCAGTATTTT
TRBJ2-3,-,TRBV9,-,CASSGLDKSTDTQYF,TGTGCCAGCAGCGGCCTGGACAAGAGCACAGATACGCAGTATTTT
TRBJ2-3,-,TRBV24-1,TRBD2,CATSDPSGRGCVGTDTEYF,TGTGCCACCAGTGATCCTAGCGGGAGAGGTTGTGTAGGCACAGATACGGAGTATTTT
TRBJ1-2,many,TRBV10-3,-,CAISESTPEGYGYTF,TGTGCCATCAGTGAGTCGACCCCCGAGGGCTATGGCTACACCTTC
TRBJ1-2,medium-sized,TRBV19,-,CASSKDGTYGYTF,TGTGCCAGTAGTAAAGACGGAACCTATGGCTACACCTTC
TRBJ2-1,few,TRBV12-3/TRBV12-4,TRBD2,CASSFSGTTITYNEQFF,TGTGCCAGCAGCTTCTCCGGGACTACCATTACCTACAATGAGCAGTTCTTC